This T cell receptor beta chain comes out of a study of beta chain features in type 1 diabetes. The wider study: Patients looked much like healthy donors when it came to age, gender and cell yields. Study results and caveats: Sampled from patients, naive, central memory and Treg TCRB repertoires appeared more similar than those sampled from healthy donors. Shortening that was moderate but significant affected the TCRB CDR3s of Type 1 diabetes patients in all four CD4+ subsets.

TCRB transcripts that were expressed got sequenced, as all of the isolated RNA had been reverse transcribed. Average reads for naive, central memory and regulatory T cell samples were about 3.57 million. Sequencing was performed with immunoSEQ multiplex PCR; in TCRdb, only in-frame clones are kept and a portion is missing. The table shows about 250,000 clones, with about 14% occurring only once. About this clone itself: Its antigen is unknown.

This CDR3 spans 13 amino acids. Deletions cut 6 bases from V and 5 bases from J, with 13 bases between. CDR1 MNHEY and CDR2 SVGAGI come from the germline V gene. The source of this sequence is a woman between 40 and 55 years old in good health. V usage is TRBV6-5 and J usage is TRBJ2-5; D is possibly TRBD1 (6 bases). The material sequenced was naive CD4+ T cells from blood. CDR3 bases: TGTGCCAGCAGAACCAGGGGTCTGGAGACCCAGTACTTC. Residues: CASRTRGLETQYF.